A selection of T cell receptor beta chains follows, all from one sample in a study of cytomegalovirus exposure and HLA in healthy donors. TCRdb's table, derived via immunoSEQ multiplex PCR, lists solely in-frame clones and lacks some. The table includes tens of thousands of clones, over 50% detected once. Sequenced sample: PBMCs. The receptors were sampled from a man aged 25 to 40 in good health and CMV-seronegative. Both conserved end residues are part of each CDR3. The order of the fields is V gene, clone size, J gene, D gene, CDR3 protein, CDR3 DNA. A D gene is named only where the DNA matches it firmly. Clone size appears in some rows only: once, few, many, or a class for an expanded clone.

V: TRBV7-3
size: NA
J: TRBJ2-7
D: TRBD1
CDR3: CASSLRTGPTYEQYF
DNA: TGTGCCAGCAGCCTTAGGACAGGTCCGACCTACGAGCAGTACTTC

V: TRBV2
size: NA
J: TRBJ1-2
D: TRBD1
CDR3: CASSNRDRESLYGYTF
DNA: TGTGCCAGCAGTAACCGGGACAGGGAGTCACTGTATGGCTACACCTTC

V: TRBV6-5
size: NA
J: TRBJ1-6
D: TRBD1
CDR3: CASSYGQGRNSPLHF
DNA: TGTGCCAGCAGTTACGGACAGGGTAGAAATTCACCCCTCCACTTT

V: TRBV19
size: few
J: TRBJ1-5
D: NA
CDR3: CASGGYRESYQPQHF
DNA: TGTGCCAGTGGGGGTTACAGGGAGTCTTATCAGCCCCAGCATTTT

V: TRBV19
size: NA
J: TRBJ2-3
D: NA
CDR3: CASSRDTQDTQYF
DNA: TGTGCCAGTAGTCGGGACACACAAGATACGCAGTATTTT

V: TRBV28
size: NA
J: TRBJ2-7
D: NA
CDR3: CASSLSYYEQYF
DNA: TGTGCCAGCAGTTTATCTTACTACGAGCAGTACTTC

V: TRBV5-1
size: NA
J: TRBJ2-5
D: NA
CDR3: CASSLGWALAQYF
DNA: TGCGCCAGCAGCCTTGGCTGGGCCTTGGCCCAGTACTTC

V: TRBV19
size: NA
J: TRBJ1-1
D: TRBD1
CDR3: CASIPTRQGNTEAFF
DNA: TGTGCCAGTATCCCGACCCGACAGGGAAACACTGAAGCTTTCTTT

V: TRBV6-5
size: NA
J: TRBJ1-4
D: TRBD1
CDR3: CASTNRQGNEKLFF
DNA: TGTGCCAGCACCAACCGACAGGGTAATGAAAAACTGTTTTTT

V: TRBV7-3
size: NA
J: TRBJ2-3
D: NA
CDR3: CASSLTGGADTQYF
DNA: TGTGCCAGCAGCTTAACCGGGGGTGCAGATACGCAGTATTTT

V: TRBV6-5
size: NA
J: TRBJ1-1
D: NA
CDR3: CASSPNWGGVTEAFF
DNA: TGTGCCAGCAGTCCGAACTGGGGAGGGGTGACTGAAGCTTTCTTT

V: TRBV4-1
size: NA
J: TRBJ2-1
D: NA
CDR3: CASSLGQRYNEQFF
DNA: TGCGCCAGCAGCCTAGGACAGCGATACAATGAGCAGTTCTTC

V: TRBV7-3
size: NA
J: TRBJ2-2
D: NA
CDR3: CASSLQPGAGTGELFF
DNA: TGTGCCAGCAGCTTACAGCCAGGGGCCGGCACCGGGGAGCTGTTTTTT

V: TRBV7-8
size: NA
J: TRBJ1-3
D: NA
CDR3: CASSLGLSGGNTIYF
DNA: TGTGCCAGCAGCTTAGGACTTTCGGGTGGAAACACCATATATTTT

V: TRBV5-4
size: NA
J: TRBJ2-7
D: TRBD2
CDR3: CASSWGLASYEQYF
DNA: TGTGCCAGCAGCTGGGGACTAGCCTCCTACGAGCAGTACTTC